Included here is one T cell receptor (beta chain) sequence, with context. Its antigen is as yet unknown. The method was immunoSEQ multiplex PCR; TCRdb's version includes in-frame clones alone and lacks a portion of them. This sample has some 73,000 clones, with about nine tenths found just once. Autoimmune disease history or systemic immunosuppression was exclusionary. The data stem from a study of OX40 agonist ivuxolimab in advanced cancers. About the study: Patients received intravenous ivuxolimab every 2 weeks at 0.01 to 10 mg/kg. Mean age about 60 years, range about 23 to 80; around 80% male. The study, taken as a whole, reports: Expanded clones were, on average, more numerous among CD8+ T cells than CD4+.

The CDR3 contains 16 residues. In germline, CDR1 is LGHNT, CDR2 FRNRAP. V was trimmed by 0 bases and J by 0 bases, leaving 12 bases between them. Sequencing used CD4+ or CD8+ T cells sorted from blood, obtained in a trial of the OX40 agonist ivuxolimab. The receptor was derived from an adult with an advanced solid tumor such as melanoma, head and neck, liver or kidney cancer. V gene TRBV12-5 combines with J gene TRBJ2-7; D assignment may be TRBD1 or TRBD2 (5 bases each). DNA for the CDR3: TGTGCTAGTGGTTTGGTACTTGGGACCGACTCCTACGAGCAGTACTTC. Amino acids: CASGLVLGTDSYEQYF.